This T cell receptor (beta chain) originates from a study of T cells in Graves' hyperthyroidism and ophthalmopathy. Overall study results and limits: Blood also held most thyroid clonotypes expanded beyond 0.001. Ophthalmopathy got predicted by the model a median approximately 6.4 months before its onset.

This CDR3 region has 16 residues. Trimming stripped 5 bases from V and 5 bases from J, with 19 bases between. The germline CDR1 and CDR2 sequences are MDHEN and SYDVKM. Graves' hyperthyroidism without ophthalmopathy progression within 18 months was termed stable. This clonotype was counted a few times. What it binds is not known. It was RNA transcripts that yielded the amplified TCR beta CDR3 regions. First-round RT-PCR targeting the TCR CDR3 was performed with the HTBI primer set. MiXCR was run by TCRdb on the multiplex PCR reads, yielding one entry per CDR3 protein. Of roughly 660,000 distinct CDR3 sequences listed, roughly a sixth are singletons.

This receptor was identified in a man between 50 and 59 years old with Graves' hyperthyroidism. This chain connects TRBV28 to TRBJ2-1; tentative D call: TRBD2 (5 bases). Sequenced input: blood. In nucleotides, the CDR3 is TGTGCCAGCAGTCCCGCTGGGCTAACGGGAAACAATGAGCAGTTCTTC. Translated, it gives CASSPAGLTGNNEQFF.